This entry lists 17 T cell receptor beta chains sequenced from one sample in a study of T cells after yellow fever vaccination. Via MiXCR, TCRdb re-called the 5' RACE reads, giving one row per CDR3 protein. The table lists 250,000 or so distinct CDR3 sequences, 3.6% of them singletons, with around 20% in the top ten. The sequences come from PBMCs, collected 15 days after the yellow fever booster vaccination. The receptor source for this set is a man between 18 and 29 years old who received the YFV17D yellow fever vaccine.

This clonotype was picked up many times. The chain employs TRBV27 and TRBJ2-7; D perhaps matches TRBD1 (6 bases). The germline V and J ends were trimmed by 5 bases and 3 bases, with 11 bases remaining between them. Germline CDR1 and CDR2: MNHEY and SMNVEV (reference sequence). This CDR3 is built from 13 residues. CDR3 DNA: TGTGCCAGCAGTCTACAGGGTAACTACGAGCAGTACTTC. Its translation is CASSLQGNYEQYF.

This clonotype came up many times. The rearrangement joins TRBV7-9 to TRBJ2-1; D ambiguous. V was clipped by 2 bases and J by 8 bases, with 7 bases between them. Germline CDR1 reads SEHNR; CDR2 reads FQNEAQ (reference sequence). CDR3 size: 12 residues. CDR3 sequence (DNA): TGTGCCAGCAGCTTAATACACCATGAGCAGTTCTTC. It codes for CASSLIHHEQFF.

This clonotype was counted many times. V gene TRBV7-2 combines with J gene TRBJ2-1; the D gene is possibly TRBD2 (5 bases). The V end was cut by 5 bases, the J end by 8 bases, with 16 bases between. CDR1 and CDR2 (germline): SGHTA, FQGNSA. This CDR3 is built from 14 residues. The CDR3 bases are TGTGCCAGCAGCCCTTCTTGGGTTAGCGATGAGCAGTTCTTC. Its protein product is CASSPSWVSDEQFF.

Ten or more counts support this clonotype. This chain links TRBV5-1 with TRBJ2-3; D not resolved. The V end was cut by 0 bases, the J end by 3 bases, with 8 bases between. Germline V lookup: CDR1 SGHRS, CDR2 YFSETQ. There are 14 residues in the CDR3. The CDR3 spells CASSLGALTDTQYF. Written as DNA, the CDR3 is TGCGCCAGCAGCTTGGGGGCCTTGACAGATACGCAGTATTTT. Looking up the rest from reference TRBV5-1 and TRBJ2-3 gives the full variable domain: KAGVTQTPRYLIKTRGQQVTLSCSPISGHRSVSWYQQTPGQGLQFLFEYFSETQRNKGNFPGRFSGRQFSNSRSEMNVSTLELGDSALYLCASSLGALTDTQYFGPGTRLTVL.

Many counts were recorded for this clonotype. This chain uses TRBV12-3 or TRBV12-4 with TRBJ2-5, with 7 bases aligning to TRBD2. V was pared by 3 bases and J by 5 bases, with 6 bases of the junction left unmatched. The length of the CDR3 is 14 residues. The CDR3 spells CASSFASGVETQYF. CDR3 in DNA: TGTGCCAGCAGTTTCGCTAGCGGCGTGGAGACCCAGTACTTC.

This clonotype was seen many times. The V gene is TRBV5-1, the J gene TRBJ2-5; the D gene is possibly TRBD2 (6 bases). The CDR3 has 18 residues. V lost 0 bases and J lost 0, with 18 bases in between. Germline V gene data show CDR1 as SGHRS and CDR2 as YFSETQ. The CDR3 here is CASSLGRASSFNQETQYF. DNA of the CDR3: TGCGCCAGCAGCTTGGGGAGGGCCTCGTCGTTTAACCAAGAGACCCAGTACTTC.

This clonotype occurred many times. The gene calls are TRBV5-4 and TRBJ1-1; no reliable D call. This CDR3 spans 15 amino acids. Germline V gives CDR1 SGHNT, CDR2 YYREEE (reference sequence). V lost 4 bases to trimming and J lost 1 base, with 14 bases between them. This CDR3 reads CASSGTQGRNTEAFF. CDR3 coding DNA: TGTGCCAGCAGCGGTACTCAAGGGAGGAACACTGAAGCTTTCTTT.

The V call is TRBV10-3, the J call TRBJ2-5; D possibly corresponds to TRBD2 (6 bases). Germline-derived CDR1 and CDR2 are ENHRY and SYGVKD. Trimming left V 2 bases short and J 2 bases short, with 12 bases between. The CDR3 sequence is 15 residues long. Written as DNA, the CDR3 is TGTGCCATCAGTGAGCCGGGAGAGCCACAAGAGACCCAGTACTTC. It yields the protein CAISEPGEPQETQYF.

This clonotype was counted ten times or more. The chain is built from TRBV6-2 or TRBV6-3 and TRBJ2-5; 7 nucleotides align to TRBD1. There are 15 residues in the CDR3. After removal of 4 bases from V and 5 bases from J, the junction contained 10 bases not matched to a gene. The germline V gene has CDR1 MNHEY and CDR2 SVGEGT. CDR3 sequence: CASSSDRATGETQYF. CDR3 nucleotides: TGTGCCAGCAGTTCCGACAGGGCGACGGGGGAGACCCAGTACTTC.

In its sample, this clonotype was seen many times. This chain connects TRBV20-1 to TRBJ2-1; 8 bases are shared with TRBD2. The V gene's germline CDR1 is DFQATT and CDR2 SNEGSKA (reference sequence). V lost 6 bases to trimming and J lost 3 bases; unmatched junction nucleotides: 1. There are 12 residues in the CDR3. The CDR3 sequence: CSALAGYNEQFF. CDR3 DNA sequence: TGCAGTGCGCTAGCGGGCTACAATGAGCAGTTCTTC.

In this sample, this clonotype turned up many times. The genes are TRBV5-1 and TRBJ2-7; TRBD1 aligns across 8 bases. V gave up 0 bases and J gave up 6 bases; unmatched junction bases: 8. Germline V lookup: CDR1 SGHRS, CDR2 YFSETQ. The CDR3 totals 15 residues. CDR3 protein: CASSLEQGDRGEQYF. Written as DNA, the CDR3 is TGCGCCAGCAGCTTGGAACAGGGGGATCGGGGCGAGCAGTACTTC.

The chain employs TRBV5-4 and TRBJ1-4; D remains ambiguous. Germline values: CDR1 SGHNT, CDR2 YYREEE (reference sequence). The V end lost 1 base, the J end lost 0 bases, and 7 bases lay between the germline ends. The CDR3 spans 15 residues. The CDR3 DNA is TGTGCCAGCAGCTTGTCCTACGCAACTAATGAAAAACTGTTTTTT. This codes for CASSLSYATNEKLFF.

This clonotype is termed medium-sized. The V gene is TRBV14, the J gene TRBJ1-1; TRBD1 is a possible D gene (5 bases). Germline lookup yields CDR1 SGHDN and CDR2 FVKESK. The V end lost 4 bases, the J end lost 0 bases, and 12 bases lay between the germline ends. This CDR3 is 15 amino acids long. The CDR3 coding sequence is TGTGCCAGCAGCCGGGGAGGGGCTTTGAACACTGAAGCTTTCTTT. Its protein product is CASSRGGALNTEAFF.

This clonotype was detected ten times or more. The chain recombines TRBV5-5 with TRBJ2-6; D is possibly TRBD1 (6 bases). The CDR3 has 16 amino acids. Trimming stripped 0 bases from V and 4 bases from J, with 11 bases between. Looked up from germline, CDR1 is SGHKS and CDR2 is YYEKEE (reference sequence). CDR3 bases: TGTGCCAGCAGCTTGGTGTCAGGGGCCGGGGCCAACGTCCTGACTTTC. This encodes CASSLVSGAGANVLTF.

This clonotype was recorded at least ten times. The chain has TRBV5-1 and TRBJ2-3; D is ambiguous. The CDR3 consists of 14 residues. Germline loops: CDR1 SGHRS, CDR2 YFSETQ. Trimming shortened V by 4 bases and J by 1 base, and 10 bases separated the two germline ends. The CDR3 nucleotides read TGCGCCAGCAGCCCCGAGCTAGGCACAGATACGCAGTATTTT. It encodes CASSPELGTDTQYF. The full variable domain, its missing parts supplied by reference TRBV5-1 and TRBJ2-3, is KAGVTQTPRYLIKTRGQQVTLSCSPISGHRSVSWYQQTPGQGLQFLFEYFSETQRNKGNFPGRFSGRQFSNSRSEMNVSTLELGDSALYLCASSPELGTDTQYFGPGTRLTVL.

This clonotype was picked up many times. The chain recombines TRBV4-3 with TRBJ2-2; perhaps D is TRBD1 or TRBD2 (5 bases each). The CDR3 sequence is 20 residues long. In germline, CDR1 is LGHNA, CDR2 YSLEER. Trimming cost V 0 bases and J 6 bases, with 26 bases left between them. This CDR3 reads CASSQELWGRNRLRAGELFF. The CDR3 bases are TGCGCCAGCAGCCAAGAATTATGGGGACGCAATCGGCTTAGGGCCGGGGAGCTGTTTTTT.

This clonotype has a count of ten or more. V is TRBV5-1 and J is TRBJ2-5; D possibly corresponds to TRBD1 (8 bases). V was cut by 4 bases and J by 4 bases, with 17 bases left in between. The CDR3 runs 15 residues. CDR1 is SGHRS, CDR2 YFSETQ, per germline. CDR3 residues: CASSLGQGGGETQYF. The CDR3 DNA reads TGCGCCAGCAGCCTAGGACAGGGCGGGGGAGAGACCCAGTACTTC.